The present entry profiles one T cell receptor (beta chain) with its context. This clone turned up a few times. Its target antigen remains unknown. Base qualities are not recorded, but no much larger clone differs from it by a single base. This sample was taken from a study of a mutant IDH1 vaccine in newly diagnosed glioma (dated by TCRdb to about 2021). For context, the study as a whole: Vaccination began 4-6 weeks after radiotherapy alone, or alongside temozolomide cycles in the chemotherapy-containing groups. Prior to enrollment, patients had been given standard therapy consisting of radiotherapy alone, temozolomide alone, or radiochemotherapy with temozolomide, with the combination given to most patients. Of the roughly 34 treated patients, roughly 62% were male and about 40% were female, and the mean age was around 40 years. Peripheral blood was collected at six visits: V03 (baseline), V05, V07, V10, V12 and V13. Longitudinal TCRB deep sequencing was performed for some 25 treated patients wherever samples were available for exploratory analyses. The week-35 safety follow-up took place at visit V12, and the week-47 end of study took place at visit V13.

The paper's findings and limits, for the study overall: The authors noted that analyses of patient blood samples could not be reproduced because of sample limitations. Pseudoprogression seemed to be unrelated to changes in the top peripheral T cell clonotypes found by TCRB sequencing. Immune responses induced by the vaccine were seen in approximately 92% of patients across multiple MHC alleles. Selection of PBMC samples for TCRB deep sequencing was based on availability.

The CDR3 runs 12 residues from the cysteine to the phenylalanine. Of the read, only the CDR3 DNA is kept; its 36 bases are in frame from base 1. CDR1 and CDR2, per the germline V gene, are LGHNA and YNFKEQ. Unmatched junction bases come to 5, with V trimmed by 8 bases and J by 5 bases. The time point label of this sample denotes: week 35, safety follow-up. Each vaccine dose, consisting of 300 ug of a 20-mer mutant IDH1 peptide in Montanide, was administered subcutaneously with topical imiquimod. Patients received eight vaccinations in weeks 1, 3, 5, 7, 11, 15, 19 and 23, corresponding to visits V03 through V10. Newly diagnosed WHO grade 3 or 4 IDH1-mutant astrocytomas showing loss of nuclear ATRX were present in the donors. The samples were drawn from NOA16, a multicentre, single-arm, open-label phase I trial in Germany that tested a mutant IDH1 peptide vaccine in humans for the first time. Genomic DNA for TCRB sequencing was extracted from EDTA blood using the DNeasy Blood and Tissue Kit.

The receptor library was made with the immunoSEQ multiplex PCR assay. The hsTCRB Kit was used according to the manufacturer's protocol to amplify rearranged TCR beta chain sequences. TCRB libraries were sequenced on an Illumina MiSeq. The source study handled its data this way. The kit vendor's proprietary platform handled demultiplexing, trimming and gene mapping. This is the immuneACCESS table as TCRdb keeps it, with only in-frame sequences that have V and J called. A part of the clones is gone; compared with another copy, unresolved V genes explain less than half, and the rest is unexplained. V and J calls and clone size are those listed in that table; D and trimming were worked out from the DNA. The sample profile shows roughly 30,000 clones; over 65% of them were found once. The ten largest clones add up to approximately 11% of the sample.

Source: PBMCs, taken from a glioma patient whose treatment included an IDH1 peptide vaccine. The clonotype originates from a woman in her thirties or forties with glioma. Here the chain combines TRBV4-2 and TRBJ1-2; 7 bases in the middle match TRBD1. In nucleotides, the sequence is TGTGCCAGCGGTGGGGACAGTTATGGCTACACCTTC. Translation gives CASGGDSYGYTF.